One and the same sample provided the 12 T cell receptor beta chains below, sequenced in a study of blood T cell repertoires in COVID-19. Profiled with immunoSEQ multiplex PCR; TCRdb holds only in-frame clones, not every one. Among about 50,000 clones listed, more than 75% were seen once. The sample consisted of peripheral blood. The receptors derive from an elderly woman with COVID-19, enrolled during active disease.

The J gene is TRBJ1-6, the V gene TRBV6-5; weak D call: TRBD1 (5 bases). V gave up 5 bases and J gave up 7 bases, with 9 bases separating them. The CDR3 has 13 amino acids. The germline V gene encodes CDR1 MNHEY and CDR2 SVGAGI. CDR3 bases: TGTGCCAGCAGTCGACAGAAAAATTCACCCCTCCACTTT. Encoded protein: CASSRQKNSPLHF.

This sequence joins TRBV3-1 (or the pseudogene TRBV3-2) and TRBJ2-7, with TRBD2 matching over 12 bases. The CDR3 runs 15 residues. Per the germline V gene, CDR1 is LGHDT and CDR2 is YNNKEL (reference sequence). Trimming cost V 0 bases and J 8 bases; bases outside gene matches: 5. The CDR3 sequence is CASSQDTLAGGQQYF. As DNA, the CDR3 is TGTGCCAGCAGCCAAGATACGCTAGCGGGAGGGCAGCAGTACTTC.

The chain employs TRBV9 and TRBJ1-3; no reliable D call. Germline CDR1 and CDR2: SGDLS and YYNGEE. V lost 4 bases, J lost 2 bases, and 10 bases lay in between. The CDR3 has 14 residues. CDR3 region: CASSKTVPGNTIYF. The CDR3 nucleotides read TGTGCCAGCAGCAAAACAGTCCCTGGAAACACCATATATTTT.

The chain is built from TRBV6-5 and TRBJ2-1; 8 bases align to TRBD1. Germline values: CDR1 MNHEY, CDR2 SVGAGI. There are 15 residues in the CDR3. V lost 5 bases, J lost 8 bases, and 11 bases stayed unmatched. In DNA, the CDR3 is TGTGCCAGCAGTCTACTTCGACAGGGGAACCATGAGCAGTTCTTC. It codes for CASSLLRQGNHEQFF.

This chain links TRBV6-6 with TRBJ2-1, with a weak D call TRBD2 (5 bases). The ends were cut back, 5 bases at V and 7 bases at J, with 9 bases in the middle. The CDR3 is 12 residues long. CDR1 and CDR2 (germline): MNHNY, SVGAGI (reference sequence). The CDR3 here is CASSRTGNEQFF. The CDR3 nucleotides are TGTGCCAGCAGTAGGACGGGGAATGAGCAGTTCTTC.

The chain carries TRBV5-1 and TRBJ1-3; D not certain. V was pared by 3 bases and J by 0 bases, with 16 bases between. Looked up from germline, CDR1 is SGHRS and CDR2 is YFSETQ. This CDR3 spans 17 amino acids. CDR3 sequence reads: CASSSSGLDSSGNTIYF. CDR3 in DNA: TGCGCCAGCAGCTCGTCAGGACTGGATAGCTCTGGAAACACCATATATTTT.

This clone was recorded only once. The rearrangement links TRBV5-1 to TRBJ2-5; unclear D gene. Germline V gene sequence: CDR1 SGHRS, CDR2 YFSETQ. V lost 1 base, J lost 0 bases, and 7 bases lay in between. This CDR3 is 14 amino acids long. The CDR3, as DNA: TGCGCCAGCAGCTTGCGTATAGACCAAGAGACCCAGTACTTC. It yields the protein CASSLRIDQETQYF.

In nucleotides, the CDR3 is TGCAGCGTTACTGGACATACCTACGAGCAGTACTTC. Translating gives CSVTGHTYEQYF. The chain couples TRBV29-1 to TRBJ2-7, with D perhaps matching TRBD1 (5 bases). Germline V gene lookup returns CDR1 SQVTM and CDR2 ANQGSEA. V was shortened by 5 bases and J by 2 bases, with 10 bases between the two germline ends. There are 12 residues in the CDR3.

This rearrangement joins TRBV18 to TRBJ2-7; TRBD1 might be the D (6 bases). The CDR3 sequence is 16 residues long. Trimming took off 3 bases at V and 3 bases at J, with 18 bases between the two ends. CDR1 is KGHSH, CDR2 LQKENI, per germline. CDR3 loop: CASSPRGQGHVYEQYF. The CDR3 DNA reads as TGTGCCAGCTCACCCCGAGGGCAGGGGCACGTCTACGAGCAGTACTTC. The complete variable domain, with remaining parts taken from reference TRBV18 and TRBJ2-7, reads NAGVMQNPRHLVRRRGQEARLRCSPMKGHSHVYWYRQLPEEGLKFMVYLQKENIIDESGMPKERFSAEFPKEGPSILRIQQVVRGDSAAYFCASSPRGQGHVYEQYFGPGTRLTVT.

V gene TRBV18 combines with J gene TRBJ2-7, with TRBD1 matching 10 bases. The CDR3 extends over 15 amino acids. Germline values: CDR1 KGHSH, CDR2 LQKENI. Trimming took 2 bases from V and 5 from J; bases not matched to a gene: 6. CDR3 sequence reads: CASSPIRQGADEQYF. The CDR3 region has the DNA TGTGCCAGCTCACCAATCCGACAGGGGGCGGACGAGCAGTACTTC. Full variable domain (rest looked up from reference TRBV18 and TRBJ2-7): NAGVMQNPRHLVRRRGQEARLRCSPMKGHSHVYWYRQLPEEGLKFMVYLQKENIIDESGMPKERFSAEFPKEGPSILRIQQVVRGDSAAYFCASSPIRQGADEQYFGPGTRLTVT.

DNA for the CDR3: TGTGCCAGCAATCCGACCGGAGCTGGAAACACCATATATTTT. Amino acid sequence: CASNPTGAGNTIYF. The chain carries TRBV28 and TRBJ1-3; no reliable D call. The CDR3 runs 14 residues. V was clipped by 7 bases and J by 2 bases, with 12 bases between them. Germline lookup yields CDR1 MDHEN and CDR2 SYDVKM.

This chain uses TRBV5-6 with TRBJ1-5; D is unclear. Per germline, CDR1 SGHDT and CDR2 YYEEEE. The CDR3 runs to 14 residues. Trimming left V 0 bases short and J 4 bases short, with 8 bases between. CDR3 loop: CASSLGGLNQPQHF. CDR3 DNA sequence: TGTGCCAGCAGCTTGGGCGGACTTAATCAGCCCCAGCATTTT.